This entry concerns a single T cell receptor (beta chain). Antigen: not known. This specimen belongs to a study of T cell repertoires in cytomegalovirus infection. Study-wide results and limits: It was HLA-C-restricted CMV-specific TCR beta clonotypes that dominated the response ex vivo. Cumulative frequency of public TCR beta families picked out carriers of CMV plus the relevant HLA.

Each CDR3 protein gets one entry after TCRdb re-called the reads with MiXCR. The repertoire holds roughly 180,000 distinct CDR3 sequences, with roughly 22% as singletons. Sequencing used CD8+ T cells from cultured PBMCs, obtained from culture after CMV antigen stimulation. This TCR came from a human donor in good health (CMV status not recorded). Some clones in this sample may be carry-over from other donors' samples.

CDR3 amino acids: CASRHPGPTSYEQYF. CDR3 sequence (DNA): TGCGCCAGCAGGCACCCGGGACCGACCTCCTACGAGCAGTACTTC. The rearrangement links TRBV23-1 to TRBJ2-7, with D possibly called TRBD1 or TRBD2 (5 bases each). TRBV23-1 is an open reading frame whose function is uncertain. This CDR3 contains 15 residues. V shed 6 bases and J shed 0 bases, with 15 bases lying between them.